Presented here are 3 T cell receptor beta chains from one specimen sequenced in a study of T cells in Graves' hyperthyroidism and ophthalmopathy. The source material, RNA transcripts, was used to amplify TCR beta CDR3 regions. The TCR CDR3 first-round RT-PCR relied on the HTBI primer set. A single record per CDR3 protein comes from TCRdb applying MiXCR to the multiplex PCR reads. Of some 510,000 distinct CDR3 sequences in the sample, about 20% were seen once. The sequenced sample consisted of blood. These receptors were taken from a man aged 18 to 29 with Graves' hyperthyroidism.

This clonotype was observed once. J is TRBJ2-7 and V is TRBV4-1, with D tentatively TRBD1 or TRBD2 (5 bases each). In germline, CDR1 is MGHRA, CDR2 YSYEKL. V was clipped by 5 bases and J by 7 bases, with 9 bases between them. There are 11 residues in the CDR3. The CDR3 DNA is TGCGCCAGCAGCATTGGGACGGAGCAGTACTTC. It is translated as CASSIGTEQYF.

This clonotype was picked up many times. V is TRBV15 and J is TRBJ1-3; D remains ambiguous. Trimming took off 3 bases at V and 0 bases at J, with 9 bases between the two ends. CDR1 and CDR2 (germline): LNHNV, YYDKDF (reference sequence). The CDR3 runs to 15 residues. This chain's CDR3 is CATSSRGSSGNTIYF. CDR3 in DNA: TGTGCCACCAGCAGTCGGGGAAGCTCTGGAAACACCATATATTTT.

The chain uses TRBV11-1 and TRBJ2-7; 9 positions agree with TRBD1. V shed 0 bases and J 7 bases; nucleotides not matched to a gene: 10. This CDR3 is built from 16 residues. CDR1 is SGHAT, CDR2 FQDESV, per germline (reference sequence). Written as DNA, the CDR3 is TGTGCCAGCAGCTTAGCGTCGGGACAGGGAAATTGGGAGCAGTACTTC. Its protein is CASSLASGQGNWEQYF.